This T cell receptor beta chain was retrieved from a study of OX40 agonist ivuxolimab in advanced cancers. Looking at the study overall: Partial response was recorded in three patients: one hepatocellular carcinoma and two cutaneous melanoma cases.

About this clone itself: Its matching antigen is unknown.

Overall study results and limits: Clonal expansion among partial responders at 0.1-3.0 mg/kg ranked near the lowest.

Clones were sequenced by immunoSEQ multiplex PCR, and TCRdb holds only the in-frame ones, with some missing. The data contain 70,000 to 80,000 clones, approximately 81% of them singletons. Germline V lookup: CDR1 LGHNA, CDR2 YSLEER. The CDR3 length is 16 residues. V was cut by 1 base and J by 0 bases, with 12 bases left in between. The receptor was derived from an adult with an advanced solid tumor such as melanoma, head and neck, liver or kidney cancer. Sequenced here: CD4+ or CD8+ T cells sorted from blood, sampled in a trial of the OX40 agonist ivuxolimab. This chain joins TRBV4-3 and TRBJ1-1; D is perhaps TRBD1 (6 bases). In DNA, the CDR3 is TGCGCCAGCAGCCAAGCCTTGGGGGCGATGAACACTGAAGCTTTCTTT. It yields the protein CASSQALGAMNTEAFF.